This entry lists 29 T cell receptor beta chains sequenced from one sample in a study of T-cell memory formation after mild COVID-19. TCRdb re-called the 5' RACE reads with MiXCR, one entry per CDR3 protein. In the table there are 450,000 to 650,000 distinct CDR3 sequences, about 22% of which are singletons. What was sequenced was PBMCs or a T cell subset sorted from them (not recorded which). Every receptor here comes from an adult woman who had mild COVID-19 (a few samples of this study predate the infection). Cell type and time point are not known.

This clonotype showed up many times. The chain links TRBV7-9 to TRBJ1-2; D is undetermined. The CDR3 has 11 residues. The germline V and J ends were trimmed by 4 bases and 11 bases, with 11 bases remaining between them. Germline V gene lookup returns CDR1 SEHNR and CDR2 FQNEAQ (reference sequence). Here the CDR3 DNA reads TGTGCCAGCAGCTCCATACCGGTGTACACCTTC. Amino acid sequence: CASSSIPVYTF.

V is TRBV12-3 or TRBV12-4 and J is TRBJ1-5; D uncertain. The CDR3 has 12 amino acids. The V end was cut by 7 bases, the J end by 7 bases, with 11 bases between. In DNA, the CDR3 is TGTGCCAGCACCCAAGGATCCCAGCCCCAGCATTTT. Encoded protein: CASTQGSQPQHF.

V usage is TRBV11-2 and J usage is TRBJ1-1; 11 bases fit TRBD1. This CDR3 has 16 residues. V shed 5 bases and J 4 bases; nucleotides not matched to a gene: 9. Looked up from germline, CDR1 is SGHAT and CDR2 is FQNNGV. The CDR3 nucleotides are TGTGCCAGCAGCCCATTCAAAGGGACAGGGGGCACTGAAGCTTTCTTT. It translates to CASSPFKGTGGTEAFF.

The genes are TRBV7-9 and TRBJ1-5; TRBD1 agrees at 8 bases. Germline loops: CDR1 SEHNR, CDR2 FQNEAQ (reference sequence). The J segment lost 5 bases and the V segment lost 6 bases, leaving 9 bases of the junction unmatched. The CDR3 is 15 amino acids. As DNA, the CDR3 is TGTGCCAGCAGTCCCGGGACAGGTACATATCAGCCCCAGCATTTT. As protein: CASSPGTGTYQPQHF. The variable domain in full, completed from reference TRBV7-9 and TRBJ1-5, reads DTGVSQNPRHKITKRGQNVTFRCDPISEHNRLYWYRQTLGQGPEFLTYFQNEAQLEKSRLLSDRFSAERPKGSFSTLEIQRTEQGDSAMYLCASSPGTGTYQPQHFGDGTRLSIL.

This clonotype was recorded a few times. This chain uses TRBV7-9 with TRBJ2-7; 10 bases line up with TRBD2. Trimming at V came to 6 bases and at J to 1 base, leaving 6 bases not matched to a gene. This CDR3 has 15 amino acids. Germline loops: CDR1 SEHNR, CDR2 FQNEAQ (reference sequence). The CDR3 sequence: CASRPAGGPSYEQYF. CDR3 DNA: TGTGCCAGCAGGCCAGCGGGAGGGCCGTCCTACGAGCAGTACTTC.

This clonotype was picked up many times. V gene TRBV3-1 combines with J gene TRBJ1-2; tentatively, D is TRBD1 (5 bases). The CDR3 consists of 15 residues. Looked up from germline, CDR1 is LGHDT and CDR2 is YNNKEL (reference sequence). The V end was cut by 0 bases, the J end by 4 bases, with 12 bases between. The CDR3 DNA reads as TGTGCCAGCAGCCAAGATGACAGCCCACTCTATGGCTACACCTTC. This codes for CASSQDDSPLYGYTF. The variable domain in full, completed from reference TRBV3-1 and TRBJ1-2, reads DTAVSQTPKYLVTQMGNDKSIKCEQNLGHDTMYWYKQDSKKFLKIMFSYNNKELIINETVPNRFSPKSPDKAHLNLHINSLELGDSAVYFCASSQDDSPLYGYTFGSGTRLTVV.

The chain has TRBV2 and TRBJ2-1; TRBD2 matches 12 bases. V was pared by 8 bases and J by 5 bases, with 7 bases of the junction left unmatched. CDR3 length: 15 amino acids. Germline CDR1 reads SNHLY; CDR2 reads FYNNEI. The CDR3 sequence: CASRASGRADNEQFF. As DNA, the CDR3 is TGTGCCAGCCGGGCTAGCGGGAGGGCCGACAATGAGCAGTTCTTC.

The chain combines TRBV18 with TRBJ2-1; 9 bases align to TRBD2. Germline V CDR1 and CDR2: KGHSH, LQKENI. The trim removed 6 bases at V and 7 bases at J, leaving 7 bases unmatched. This CDR3 contains 14 residues. CDR3 sequence (DNA): TGTGCCAGCTCCGGGCTAGCGGGGACTAATGAGCAGTTCTTC. Amino acid sequence: CASSGLAGTNEQFF. Complete variable domain (other parts from reference TRBV18 and TRBJ2-1): NAGVMQNPRHLVRRRGQEARLRCSPMKGHSHVYWYRQLPEEGLKFMVYLQKENIIDESGMPKERFSAEFPKEGPSILRIQQVVRGDSAAYFCASSGLAGTNEQFFGPGTRLTVL.

This clonotype has more than one count but fewer than ten. The chain has TRBV12-3 or TRBV12-4 and TRBJ1-1; no reliable D call. This CDR3 region has 15 residues. V shed 3 bases and J shed 0 bases, with 11 bases lying between them. The CDR3 bases are TGTGCCAGCAGTTTTTCTCCAGGCGTGAACACTGAAGCTTTCTTT. As protein: CASSFSPGVNTEAFF.

V gene TRBV5-1 combines with J gene TRBJ2-1, with TRBD2 matching 12 bases. Germline V gene lookup returns CDR1 SGHRS and CDR2 YFSETQ. The CDR3 runs 18 residues. V trimming: 0 bases; J trimming: 6 bases; junction bases outside the gene matches: 10. CDR3 region: CASSLVPASGGGRNEQFF. CDR3 in DNA: TGCGCCAGCAGCTTGGTTCCGGCTAGCGGGGGGGGCCGCAATGAGCAGTTCTTC.

The rearrangement joins TRBV3-1 to TRBJ1-1, with D tentatively TRBD1 (5 bases). The CDR3 contains 13 residues. The germline V gene encodes CDR1 LGHDT and CDR2 YNNKEL (reference sequence). Deletions cut 4 bases from V and 5 bases from J, with 11 bases between. This CDR3 reads CASSPIPGTEAFF. CDR3 DNA: TGTGCCAGCAGCCCGATCCCAGGGACTGAAGCTTTCTTT.

V is TRBV7-2 and J is TRBJ2-6, with no clear D. Germline loops: CDR1 SGHTA, CDR2 FQGNSA. Trimming pared 5 bases from V and 0 bases from J, leaving 26 bases between. The CDR3 loop spans 21 amino acids. The CDR3 DNA reads as TGTGCCAGCAGCCCTTCGGTTGCCGGCACGCCGAATCACTCTGGGGCCAACGTCCTGACTTTC. As protein: CASSPSVAGTPNHSGANVLTF.

The chain carries TRBV19 and TRBJ2-4, with D tentatively TRBD2 (5 bases). Germline lookup yields CDR1 LNHDA and CDR2 SQIVND (reference sequence). The length of the CDR3 is 12 residues. Trimming stripped 5 bases from V and 8 bases from J, with 10 bases between. CDR3: CASSFSEDIQYF. The CDR3 DNA reads TGTGCCAGTAGTTTTTCGGAGGACATTCAGTACTTC. The variable domain in full, with the rest retrieved from reference TRBV19 and TRBJ2-4, is DGGITQSPKYLFRKEGQNVTLSCEQNLNHDAMYWYRQDPGQGLRLIYYSQIVNDFQKGDIAEGYSVSREKKESFPLTVTSAQKNPTAFYLCASSFSEDIQYFGAGTRLSVL.

This clonotype was counted a few times. The V call is TRBV27, the J call TRBJ2-3, with 15 positions matching TRBD2. The CDR3 extends over 17 amino acids. The germline CDR1 and CDR2 sequences are MNHEY and SMNVEV (reference sequence). The junction had 7 bases not matched to a gene; V was cut back by 5 bases and J by 4 bases. As DNA, the CDR3 is TGTGCCAGCAGTCCCGCTGGACTAGCGGGAGGGGCAGATACGCAGTATTTT. Encoded protein: CASSPAGLAGGADTQYF.

This clonotype came up a few times. Here the CDR3 reads CASRTGGPYEQYF. The CDR3 DNA follows: TGTGCCAGCAGGACAGGTGGGCCCTACGAGCAGTACTTC. The V and J genes are TRBV6-6 and TRBJ2-7; a possible D gene is TRBD1 (6 bases). The CDR3 extends over 13 amino acids. Germline V gives CDR1 MNHNY, CDR2 SVGAGI (reference sequence). Trimming removed 6 bases from V and 2 bases from J, with 11 bases in between.

This clonotype was found a few times. V gene TRBV6-6 combines with J gene TRBJ2-3; 7 positions agree with TRBD2. The V segment lost 2 bases and the J segment 0 bases; nucleotides outside the gene matches: 5. CDR3 length: 16 residues. CDR1 and CDR2 from the germline V gene are MNHNY and SVGAGI (reference sequence). The CDR3 DNA sequence: TGTGCCAGCAGTTACCGGGAGGACTCTAGCACAGATACGCAGTATTTT. It codes for CASSYREDSSTDTQYF.

The V call is TRBV7-7, the J call TRBJ2-2, with D perhaps matching TRBD1 (5 bases). The germline V gene has CDR1 SSHAT and CDR2 FNYEAQ (reference sequence). V was cut by 1 base and J by 7 bases, with 16 bases left in between. The CDR3 has 16 amino acids. The CDR3: CASSLVTGRQGGELFF. In nucleotides, the CDR3 is TGTGCCAGCAGCTTAGTGACCGGCAGGCAGGGCGGGGAGCTGTTTTTT.

This chain connects TRBV5-1 to TRBJ2-3; 7 positions match TRBD1. Per germline, CDR1 SGHRS and CDR2 YFSETQ. V gave up 3 bases and J gave up 1 base; unmatched junction bases: 5. The CDR3 runs 15 residues. Written as DNA, the CDR3 is TGCGCCAGCAGCTCCGAGGGGGCGCGCACAGATACGCAGTATTTT. Encoded protein: CASSSEGARTDTQYF.

The chain's CDR3 is CAISEVPAGPTNTEAFF. CDR3 DNA sequence: TGTGCCATCAGTGAGGTACCCGCAGGGCCAACGAACACTGAAGCTTTCTTT. V and J are TRBV10-3 and TRBJ1-1; D possibly corresponds to TRBD1 (5 bases). CDR3 length equals 17 residues. Trimming took off 2 bases at V and 1 base at J, with 17 bases between the two ends. Per the germline V gene, CDR1 is ENHRY and CDR2 is SYGVKD.

This clonotype was picked up one time. This rearrangement joins TRBV10-3 to TRBJ2-7; TRBD2 matches 7 bases. The V gene's germline CDR1 is ENHRY and CDR2 SYGVKD. Germline trimming cut 9 bases from V and 6 bases from J; bases unmatched to any gene: 5. The CDR3 is 11 residues long. In DNA form, the CDR3 reads TGTGCCATGGGGCCGGGGGGCGAGCAGTACTTC. Translating it yields CAMGPGGEQYF.

The V call is TRBV6-4, the J call TRBJ1-5; D gene ambiguous. CDR1 and CDR2 (germline): MRHNA, SNTAGT. The germline V and J ends were trimmed by 8 bases and 6 bases, with 14 bases remaining between them. The CDR3 sequence is 13 residues long. Here the CDR3 DNA reads TGTGCCAGCGAACCCCCCCTGATTCAGCCCCAGCATTTT. Translated: CASEPPLIQPQHF.

CDR3 DNA: TGCGCCAGCAGCTCAGGGGGGAGTCGTGAGCAGTTCTTC. Its translation: CASSSGGSREQFF. The rearrangement uses TRBV5-1 and TRBJ2-1, with TRBD1 as a possible D gene (7 bases). V lost 3 bases, J lost 9 bases, and 13 bases lay in between. CDR3 length: 13 amino acids. Germline V gene data show CDR1 as SGHRS and CDR2 as YFSETQ.

In its sample, this clonotype was seen many times. The chain recombines TRBV7-2 with TRBJ2-1; D gene ambiguous. With 1 base removed from V and 0 bases from J, the gap between germline ends came to 4 bases. In germline, CDR1 is SGHTA, CDR2 FQGNSA. The CDR3 totals 14 residues. The CDR3 region has the DNA TGTGCCAGCAGCTTAGTAAGCTCCTACAATGAGCAGTTCTTC. The encoded protein is CASSLVSSYNEQFF.

The chain uses TRBV5-6 and TRBJ2-2; D remains ambiguous. Germline CDR1 reads SGHDT; CDR2 reads YYEEEE. Trimming took off 0 bases at V and 7 bases at J, with 7 bases between the two ends. This CDR3 region has 13 residues. CDR3 nucleotide sequence: TGTGCCAGCAGCTTGGCTGGCGTCGGGGAGCTGTTTTTT. Its protein is CASSLAGVGELFF. Combining the CDR3 with reference TRBV5-6 and TRBJ2-2 gives the whole variable domain DAGVTQSPTHLIKTRGQQVTLRCSPKSGHDTVSWYQQALGQGPQFIFQYYEEEERQRGNFPDRFSGHQFPNYSSELNVNALLLGDSALYLCASSLAGVGELFFGEGSRLTVL.

The chain links TRBV4-1 to TRBJ2-3, with D maybe TRBD1 (5 bases). V gave up 4 bases and J gave up 6 bases, with 20 bases separating them. Looked up from germline, CDR1 is MGHRA and CDR2 is YSYEKL. The CDR3 loop spans 16 amino acids. CDR3 DNA sequence: TGCGCCAGCAGCCCAATAACGGCAGGGATATCGGATACGCAGTATTTT. It is translated as CASSPITAGISDTQYF.

The V and J genes are TRBV12-3 or TRBV12-4 and TRBJ1-2; 8 bases fit TRBD1. The length of the CDR3 is 15 residues. The junction had 5 bases not matched to a gene; V was cut back by 3 bases and J by 2 bases. CDR3 protein: CASSLTGAANYGYTF. In nucleotides, the CDR3 is TGTGCCAGCAGTTTGACAGGGGCCGCCAACTATGGCTACACCTTC.

This clonotype was counted only a few times. The V call is TRBV6-1, the J call TRBJ2-1; 7 bases match TRBD1. CDR3 size: 16 residues. Looked up from germline, CDR1 is MNHNS and CDR2 is SASEGT. J was trimmed by 3 bases and V by 6 bases; bases with no gene match: 11. The CDR3 DNA is TGTGCCAGCAGCGCCGGGACAGACCTTTTCTACAATGAGCAGTTCTTC. It codes for CASSAGTDLFYNEQFF.

The chain links TRBV7-6 to TRBJ2-6, with TRBD1 matching over 8 bases. V gave up 4 bases and J gave up 1 base; unmatched junction bases: 6. This CDR3 comprises 17 residues. Germline values: CDR1 SGHVS, CDR2 FNYEAQ. The CDR3 nucleotides read TGTGCCAGCAGCTCCCCGGACAGGGCATCTGGGGCCAACGTCCTGACTTTC. Amino acids: CASSSPDRASGANVLTF.

The chain combines TRBV6-5 with TRBJ2-1, with 9 bases fitting TRBD2. Germline V gives CDR1 MNHEY, CDR2 SVGAGI. The J segment lost 0 bases and the V segment lost 0 bases, leaving 6 bases of the junction unmatched. The CDR3 runs to 18 residues. The CDR3 loop is CASSYSGLALSSYNEQFF. CDR3 bases: TGTGCCAGCAGTTACTCAGGACTAGCGTTGAGCTCCTACAATGAGCAGTTCTTC.